This T cell receptor (beta chain) originates from a study of tumor-infiltrating lymphocytes in localized non-small cell lung cancer (dated by TCRdb to about 2021). The study in broad terms: Patients whose samples were collected after neoadjuvant chemotherapy, as well as both smokers and never-smokers and several histologies, were included in the cohort. From each patient came resected tumor tissue plus uninvolved lung tissue from that same patient, and the uninvolved lung tissue was described as non-adjacent to the tumor. Alongside flow cytometry, multiplex immunofluorescence, RNA-seq, exome sequencing and proteomics, TCR sequencing was applied to the same patients as one of several integrated assays. The overall ICON cohort was composed of around 140 surgical patients with localized non-small cell lung cancer whose tumors were resected. For roughly 55 patients, immunoSEQ T-cell fraction was compared between paired tumor and uninvolved lung. Results and caveats for the whole study, not just this receptor: No association of tumor T-cell fraction from TCR sequencing with recurrence-free survival was found (p = 0.61). Since assay coverage differed from patient to patient depending on how much tissue was available, TCR sequencing was done for only a subset of the cohort. TCRbeta sequencing supported higher T cell infiltration in tumors than in uninvolved lung tissue, consistent with immunofluorescence CD3 counts. Because different assays used different pieces of the same tissue, technical variation could not be distinguished from intratumor heterogeneity. No difference in TCR-derived T-cell fraction was observed between the flow cytometry-defined immunotypes IM1 (good prognosis) and IM2 (poor prognosis).

The first patient joined ICON in 2016, and enrollment wrapped up when the last patient was enrolled in September 2018. In a subcohort of 80 or so patients, fresh tumor and matched uninvolved tissue were collected for in-depth immune analyses, with TCR sequencing among those analyses. DNA for TCR sequencing was isolated from bulk tissue, and no cell sorting was done. The T-cell fraction in tumor and uninvolved lung tissue was obtained from TCR sequencing using the immunoSEQ assay. As for how the authors treated the data: In the survival analysis, patients were divided into a high T-cell fraction group (upper tertile) and a low T-cell fraction group (lower two tertiles), and the two groups were compared using a log-rank test. A signed-rank test was used to check for differences in T-cell fraction between paired tumor and uninvolved lung. TCRdb provides this immuneACCESS table in a form limited to in-frame rearrangements. Some clones are lacking; in checked studies, under half of them reflect an unresolved V gene, and why the rest are absent is not known. That table gives V, J and clone size, and the DNA gave D and trimming. The sample contains roughly 24,000 clones, 69% of them found a single time. The ten largest clones add up to roughly 14% of the sample.

From the cysteine up to the phenylalanine, the CDR3 has a length of 12 residues. Only the CDR3 part of the read is kept: 36 bases, read in frame from the first base. The germline V gene (reference sequence) gives CDR1 as SEHNR and CDR2 as FQNEAQ. V lost 3 bases and J lost 7 bases; the stretch between them is 7 bases long. As concerns this clone: There is no known antigen for this receptor. No much larger clone exists at a distance of one base, and base qualities are not known.

The material sequenced was lung tumor tissue. This clonotype originated in a human donor with non-small cell lung cancer. This chain joins TRBV7-9 to TRBJ2-1, with the D gene call left open. The CDR3 corresponds to CASSFMGNEQFF. The nucleotide sequence is TGTGCCAGCAGCTTTATGGGGAATGAGCAGTTCTTC.